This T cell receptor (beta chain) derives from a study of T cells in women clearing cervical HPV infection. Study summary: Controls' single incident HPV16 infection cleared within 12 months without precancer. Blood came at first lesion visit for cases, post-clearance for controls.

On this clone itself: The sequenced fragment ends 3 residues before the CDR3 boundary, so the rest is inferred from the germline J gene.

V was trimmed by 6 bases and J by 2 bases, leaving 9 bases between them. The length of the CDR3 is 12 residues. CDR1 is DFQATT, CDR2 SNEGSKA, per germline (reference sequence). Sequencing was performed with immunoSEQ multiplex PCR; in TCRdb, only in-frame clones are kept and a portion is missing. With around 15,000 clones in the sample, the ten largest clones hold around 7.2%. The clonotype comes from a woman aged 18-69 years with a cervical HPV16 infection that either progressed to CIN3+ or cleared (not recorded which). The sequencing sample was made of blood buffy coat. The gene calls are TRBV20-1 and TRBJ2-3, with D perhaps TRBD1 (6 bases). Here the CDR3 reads CSARDNTDTQYF. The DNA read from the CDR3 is TGCAGTGCAAGGGACAACACAGATACG.